In this sample, the clone carrying this T cell receptor (beta chain) turned up a few times. Antigen specificity is unknown. The sample belongs to a study of cytomegalovirus exposure and HLA in healthy donors. Turning to the study itself: Approximately 190 million T cells yielded approximately 100 million unique TCR beta sequences, as an earlier analysis found.

PCR used 60 Vbeta primers and 13 Jbeta primers. Assay used: immunoSEQ multiplex PCR; TCRdb lists only in-frame clones, some missing. This table holds about 200,000 clones, 79% found once. After removal of 0 bases from V and 6 bases from J, the junction contained 17 bases not matched to a gene. The CDR3 loop spans 19 amino acids. Germline assignment: CDR1 LGHNA and CDR2 YSLEER. Study-wide points: Within an earlier analysis, most TCR beta V segments proved productive either about 90% or about 30% of the time. As a later analysis revealed, the rate of TCR association differed by HLA locus, with DRB1 most and HLA-C fewest.

This TCR came from a girl aged 10 to 17 in good health and CMV-seropositive. The chain has TRBV4-3 and TRBJ2-3, with TRBD2 identical over 8 bases. The sequencing sample was made of PBMCs. CDR3 protein: CASSQDLLRGAVERDTQYF. CDR3 DNA sequence: TGCGCCAGCAGCCAAGATCTTTTGCGGGGGGCCGTGGAAAGGGATACGCAGTATTTT.